Following are 28 T cell receptor beta chains from one sample sequenced in a study of siplizumab effects on memory and regulatory T cells (dated by TCRdb to 2018 to 2020). For about 6 days, cells in the mixed lymphocyte reaction were kept in coculture at 37 degrees C. The library was produced with the immunoSEQ multiplex PCR assay. As stored in TCRdb, this immuneACCESS dataset retains in-frame rearrangements with V and J assigned. A fraction of the clones does not appear; measured against another copy, unresolved V genes explain less than half of the discrepancy, and the remainder lacks a known reason. A total of 15,000 to 25,000 clones appear in this sample, about 40% of them only once. In total, the top ten clones hold 6% to 7% of the sample. Which antigens these TCRs recognize remains unknown. Sequenced input: CFSE-low (dividing) CD4+ T cells sorted from an allogeneic mixed lymphocyte reaction. Source of these receptors: a human donor in good health; the cells came from an allogeneic mixed lymphocyte reaction. Some clones in this sample may be carry-over from other donors' samples.

The chain combines TRBV15 with TRBJ2-1, with 12 bases that match TRBD2. V trimming: 6 bases; J trimming: 4 bases; junction bases outside the gene matches: 10. This CDR3 has 17 residues. Germline CDR1 is LNHNV and CDR2 is YYDKDF (reference sequence). The CDR3 nucleotides are TGTGCCACCAGACCCCAGACTAGCGGGAGTTGGTACAATGAGCAGTTCTTC. Translation: CATRPQTSGSWYNEQFF.

V is TRBV11-2 and J is TRBJ1-1; D may be TRBD1 (5 bases). CDR3 length: 12 residues. Trimming shortened V by 3 bases and J by 5 bases, and 7 bases separated the two germline ends. CDR1 and CDR2 (germline): SGHAT, FQNNGV. CDR3 nucleotide sequence: TGTGCCAGCAGCTTGCGGGGGACTGAAGCTTTCTTT. Translation gives CASSLRGTEAFF.

The DNA for the CDR3 is TGTGCCAGCAGTTACGAGGGTTTCGTGGACGCTGAAGCTTTCTTT. It translates to CASSYEGFVDAEAFF. V is TRBV6-6 and J is TRBJ1-1; D remains ambiguous. The V end was cut by 2 bases, the J end by 6 bases, with 16 bases between. This CDR3 comprises 15 residues. Germline V gives CDR1 MNHNY, CDR2 SVGAGI (reference sequence).

This clone was counted a few times. The V and J genes are TRBV2 and TRBJ2-1; 7 bases line up with TRBD1. The CDR3 is 12 amino acids. J lost 8 bases, V lost 7 bases, and 5 bases had no gene match. The V gene's germline CDR1 is SNHLY and CDR2 FYNNEI. CDR3: CASINRGHEQFF. The DNA for the CDR3 is TGTGCCAGCATCAACAGGGGTCATGAGCAGTTCTTC.

J is TRBJ2-1 and V is TRBV4-1; 14 nucleotides match TRBD2. With 1 base clipped from V and 13 bases from J, the junction kept 9 bases outside the gene matches. Per germline, CDR1 MGHRA and CDR2 YSYEKL. CDR3 length: 16 amino acids. The CDR3 region has the DNA TGCGCCAGCAGCCAAGCCCCTCGTGGGACTAGCGGGAGTCAGTTCTTC. This sequence encodes CASSQAPRGTSGSQFF.

This clone is labeled medium-sized. The chain employs TRBV27 and TRBJ2-1, with a tentative D call TRBD2 (6 bases). Germline V lookup: CDR1 MNHEY, CDR2 SMNVEV (reference sequence). The germline V and J ends were trimmed by 6 bases and 5 bases, with 14 bases remaining between them. The length of the CDR3 is 14 residues. The CDR3 DNA sequence: TGTGCCAGCAGCACAATTGGGGGGAACAATGAGCAGTTCTTC. Encoded protein: CASSTIGGNNEQFF.

At least ten counts were recorded for this clone. The chain links TRBV5-1 to TRBJ2-7, with D maybe TRBD1 (6 bases). The CDR3 contains 14 residues. CDR1 is SGHRS, CDR2 YFSETQ, per germline. V lost 2 bases to trimming and J lost 2 bases, with 11 bases between them. CDR3 amino acids: CASSFDRPTYEQYF. Here the CDR3 DNA reads TGCGCCAGCAGCTTCGACAGGCCAACCTACGAGCAGTACTTC.

The chain has TRBV9 and TRBJ1-2, with D possibly being TRBD1 (5 bases). The V end lost 4 bases, the J end lost 5 bases, and 9 bases lay between the germline ends. The germline V gene encodes CDR1 SGDLS and CDR2 YYNGEE. This CDR3 has 12 residues. In DNA form, the CDR3 reads TGTGCCAGCAGCCCGACAGATTATGGCTACACCTTC. It yields the protein CASSPTDYGYTF.

The chain combines TRBV6-6 with TRBJ2-5; D gene unclear. The ends were cut back, 2 bases at V and 5 bases at J, with 3 bases in the middle. The V gene's germline CDR1 is MNHNY and CDR2 SVGAGI (reference sequence). This CDR3 is 11 amino acids long. The CDR3 coding sequence is TGTGCCAGCAGTTACGTCGAGACCCAGTACTTC. Translated, it gives CASSYVETQYF.

This chain joins TRBV29-1 and TRBJ2-3, with 9 bases that match TRBD2. The CDR3 runs to 15 residues. CDR1 and CDR2 from the germline V gene are SQVTM and ANQGSEA. With V trimmed by 7 bases and J by 0 bases, 8 bases remained unmatched. The CDR3 nucleotides are TGCAGCGCCGGTCGACTAGCGGCTAGCACAGATACGCAGTATTTT. It codes for CSAGRLAASTDTQYF.

This clone rates as medium-sized. CDR3 protein: CATRDSTLYEQYF. Here the CDR3 DNA reads TGTGCCACCCGGGACAGCACACTATACGAGCAGTACTTC. The chain has TRBV10-3 and TRBJ2-7, with TRBD1 identical over 7 bases. The trim removed 10 bases at V and 4 bases at J, leaving 10 bases unmatched. Germline CDR1 and CDR2: ENHRY and SYGVKD. The CDR3 totals 13 residues.

This clone was seen a single time. The rearrangement joins TRBV4-1 to TRBJ1-2; D perhaps matches TRBD1 (5 bases). From germline, CDR1 is MGHRA and CDR2 YSYEKL. Between the trimmed V and J ends, which lost 0 bases and 4 bases, there was a span of 9 bases. The CDR3 is 14 residues long. CDR3 DNA: TGCGCCAGCAGCCAAGAATCAGGGCCCTATGGCTACACCTTC. Translation: CASSQESGPYGYTF.

The rearrangement links TRBV7-9 to TRBJ1-1, with D unresolved. The germline V and J ends were trimmed by 4 bases and 7 bases, with 10 bases remaining between them. This CDR3 is built from 12 residues. The V gene's germline CDR1 is SEHNR and CDR2 FQNEAQ (reference sequence). CDR3 coding DNA: TGTGCCAGCAGCTCGCGGGATTTTGAAGCTTTCTTT. As protein: CASSSRDFEAFF.

V is TRBV7-9 and J is TRBJ1-2, with 7 bases lining up with TRBD1. The CDR3 consists of 14 residues. Germline V gives CDR1 SEHNR, CDR2 FQNEAQ (reference sequence). With 6 bases clipped from V and 4 bases from J, the junction kept 8 bases outside the gene matches. The CDR3 DNA reads as TGTGCCAGCAGTCGAGGACAGGCCAGCTATGGCTACACCTTC. Encoded protein: CASSRGQASYGYTF. Full variable domain (missing parts from reference TRBV7-9 and TRBJ1-2): DTGVSQNPRHKITKRGQNVTFRCDPISEHNRLYWYRQTLGQGPEFLTYFQNEAQLEKSRLLSDRFSAERPKGSFSTLEIQRTEQGDSAMYLCASSRGQASYGYTFGSGTRLTVV.

This chain joins TRBV7-2 and TRBJ1-5, with TRBD1 as a possible D gene (5 bases). CDR1 SGHTA and CDR2 FQGNSA come from the germline V gene. The CDR3 contains 13 residues. Trimming took 3 bases from V and 4 from J, leaving 7 bases between them. The CDR3 protein is CASSLRGNQPQHF. The CDR3 bases are TGTGCCAGCAGCTTGAGGGGAAATCAGCCCCAGCATTTT.

This clone has a handful of counts. The chain combines TRBV6-6 with TRBJ1-2; D is ambiguous. From germline, CDR1 is MNHNY and CDR2 SVGAGI (reference sequence). The CDR3 totals 14 residues. The V end lost 4 bases, the J end lost 2 bases, and 11 bases lay between the germline ends. The CDR3: CASSSPYGNYGYTF. The CDR3 bases are TGTGCCAGCAGTTCGCCTTACGGGAACTATGGCTACACCTTC.

This clone was picked up one time. Its ends do not fully match the called genes, so a read error is possible. V usage is TRBV5-3 and J usage is TRBJ2-5; TRBD1 matches at 7 bases. TRBV5-3 is noted as an ORF with a role that remains uncertain. This CDR3 is built from 15 residues. The CDR3 DNA is TGTGCCAGCAGCTCTCCCGGGACAGTCCAAGAGACCCAGTACTTC. As protein: CASSSPGTVQETQYF.

The rearrangement links TRBV25-1 to TRBJ1-2, with D uncertain. CDR3 length equals 14 residues. Trimming took 1 base from V and 2 from J, leaving 8 bases between them. Germline V CDR1 and CDR2: MGHDK, SYGVNS. Here the CDR3 reads CASSESWQNYGYTF. CDR3 in DNA: TGTGCCAGCAGTGAATCCTGGCAGAACTATGGCTACACCTTC.

This clone is classed as medium-sized (0.01 to 0.1%). CDR3 residues: CASSPPGARVPYEQYF. As DNA, the CDR3 is TGTGCCAGCTCACCACCCGGGGCTCGGGTCCCCTACGAGCAGTACTTC. The J gene is TRBJ2-7, the V gene TRBV18; D tentatively reads TRBD1 or TRBD2 (5 bases each). This CDR3 spans 16 amino acids. Germline V gives CDR1 KGHSH, CDR2 LQKENI. V dropped 0 bases and J dropped 2 bases, with 14 bases sitting between them. The entire variable domain, with the rest obtained from reference TRBV18 and TRBJ2-7, is as follows: NAGVMQNPRHLVRRRGQEARLRCSPMKGHSHVYWYRQLPEEGLKFMVYLQKENIIDESGMPKERFSAEFPKEGPSILRIQQVVRGDSAAYFCASSPPGARVPYEQYFGPGTRLTVT.

The chain carries TRBV6-6 and TRBJ1-2; no definite D call. The V end lost 0 bases, the J end lost 5 bases, and 7 bases lay between the germline ends. This CDR3 has 13 residues. Germline V CDR1 and CDR2: MNHNY, SVGAGI (reference sequence). The CDR3 DNA sequence: TGTGCCAGCAGTTACTCGATACAGTATGGCTACACCTTC. It yields the protein CASSYSIQYGYTF.

The chain links TRBV6-4 to TRBJ1-5, with 7 bases fitting TRBD1. CDR1 and CDR2 (germline): MRHNA, SNTAGT. Trimming removed 6 bases from V and 11 bases from J; junction bases left unmatched: 13. The CDR3 is made up of 14 amino acids. In DNA, the CDR3 is TGTGCCAGCAGGACCGGGACAGTCGTCGGGGCCCAGCATTTT. It translates to CASRTGTVVGAQHF.

The DNA of the CDR3 is TGTGCCAGCAGCTATGGCACTGAAGCTTTCTTT. Its protein product is CASSYGTEAFF. The V and J genes are TRBV7-6 and TRBJ1-1, with D uncertain. Germline CDR1 SGHVS, CDR2 FNYEAQ. Deletions cut 4 bases from V and 4 bases from J, with 4 bases between. The CDR3 consists of 11 residues.

This chain uses TRBV6-6 with TRBJ1-1, with D possibly matching TRBD1 (5 bases). This CDR3 spans 12 amino acids. The germline V and J ends were trimmed by 1 base and 5 bases, with 5 bases remaining between them. Germline CDR1 MNHNY, CDR2 SVGAGI (reference sequence). The CDR3 is CASSYWGTEAFF. In DNA form, the CDR3 reads TGTGCCAGCAGTTACTGGGGGACTGAAGCTTTCTTT.

The rearrangement links TRBV19 to TRBJ2-1, with a possible D match to TRBD2 (6 bases). Between the trimmed V and J ends, which lost 7 bases and 6 bases, there was a span of 13 bases. Germline CDR1 reads LNHDA; CDR2 reads SQIVND (reference sequence). This CDR3 is built from 13 residues. CDR3 residues: CASTPTSSNEQFF. The CDR3 nucleotides read TGTGCCAGTACTCCGACTAGTTCCAATGAGCAGTTCTTC.

The genes are TRBV29-1 and TRBJ1-1; the D is unclear. The CDR3 contains 15 residues. Per the germline V gene, CDR1 is SQVTM and CDR2 is ANQGSEA. V gave up 2 bases and J gave up 0 bases, with 13 bases separating them. In DNA, the CDR3 is TGCAGCGTTGAAAGGGTCGGCAGAATGAACACTGAAGCTTTCTTT. It translates to CSVERVGRMNTEAFF.

The chain couples TRBV10-3 to TRBJ2-7, with 10 positions matching TRBD1. CDR1 and CDR2 from the germline V gene are ENHRY and SYGVKD. This CDR3 spans 13 amino acids. With 2 bases clipped from V and 12 bases from J, the junction kept 7 bases outside the gene matches. In DNA form, the CDR3 reads TGTGCCATCAGTGAGCGGGACAGGGGTAGTGCGTACTTC. This encodes CAISERDRGSAYF.

V usage is TRBV28 and J usage is TRBJ1-2, with a tentative D call TRBD1 (5 bases). V lost 6 bases and J lost 6, with 20 bases in between. The germline gives CDR1 MDHEN, CDR2 SYDVKM. The CDR3 covers 15 residues. CDR3 residues: CASSDPRGGLNGYTF. CDR3 bases: TGTGCCAGCAGCGACCCGCGGGGGGGACTTAATGGCTACACCTTC.

Relative to its sample, this clone is medium-sized (0.01 to 0.1%). V gene TRBV19 combines with J gene TRBJ1-2; D gene uncertain. The germline V gene encodes CDR1 LNHDA and CDR2 SQIVND (reference sequence). Trimming stripped 4 bases from V and 2 bases from J, with 17 bases between. The CDR3 is made up of 16 amino acids. The CDR3 here is CASSKAGPIENYGYTF. CDR3 in DNA: TGTGCCAGTAGTAAAGCAGGACCGATTGAAAACTATGGCTACACCTTC.